This record covers a single T cell receptor beta chain. The entry originates in a study of technical replicates of blood from a handful of donors. TCRdb's copy holds only in-frame clones and misses some; the assay was immunoSEQ multiplex PCR. The sample includes about 68,000 clones, less than 98% seen only once; the top ten take more than 0.25%. The CDR3 length is 16 residues. J gave up 4 bases and V 3 bases, and 12 bases lay outside the gene matches. The germline gives CDR1 KGHSH, CDR2 LQKENI. Input material: T cells isolated from PBMCs. The V and J genes are TRBV18 and TRBJ2-7; TRBD2 aligns across 7 bases. The receptor comes from a human donor in good health. The CDR3 sequence: CASSPSPGLRSYEQYF. The CDR3 nucleotides are TGTGCCAGCTCACCTTCTCCGGGACTACGAAGTTACGAGCAGTACTTC. Combining the CDR3 with reference TRBV18 and TRBJ2-7 gives the whole variable domain NAGVMQNPRHLVRRRGQEARLRCSPMKGHSHVYWYRQLPEEGLKFMVYLQKENIIDESGMPKERFSAEFPKEGPSILRIQQVVRGDSAAYFCASSPSPGLRSYEQYFGPGTRLTVT.